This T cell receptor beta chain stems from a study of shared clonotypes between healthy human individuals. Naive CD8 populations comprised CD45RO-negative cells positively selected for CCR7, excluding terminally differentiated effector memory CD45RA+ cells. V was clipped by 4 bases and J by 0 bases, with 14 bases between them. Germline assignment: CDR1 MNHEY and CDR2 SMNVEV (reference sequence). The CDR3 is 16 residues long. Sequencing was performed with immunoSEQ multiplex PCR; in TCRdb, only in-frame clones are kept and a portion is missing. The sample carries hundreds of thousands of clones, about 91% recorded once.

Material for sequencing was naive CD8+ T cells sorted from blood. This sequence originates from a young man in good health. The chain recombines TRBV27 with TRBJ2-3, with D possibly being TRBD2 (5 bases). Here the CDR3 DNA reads TGTGCCAGCAGTTCTTACAGAACTAGTAGCACAGATACGCAGTATTTT. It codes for CASSSYRTSSTDTQYF.